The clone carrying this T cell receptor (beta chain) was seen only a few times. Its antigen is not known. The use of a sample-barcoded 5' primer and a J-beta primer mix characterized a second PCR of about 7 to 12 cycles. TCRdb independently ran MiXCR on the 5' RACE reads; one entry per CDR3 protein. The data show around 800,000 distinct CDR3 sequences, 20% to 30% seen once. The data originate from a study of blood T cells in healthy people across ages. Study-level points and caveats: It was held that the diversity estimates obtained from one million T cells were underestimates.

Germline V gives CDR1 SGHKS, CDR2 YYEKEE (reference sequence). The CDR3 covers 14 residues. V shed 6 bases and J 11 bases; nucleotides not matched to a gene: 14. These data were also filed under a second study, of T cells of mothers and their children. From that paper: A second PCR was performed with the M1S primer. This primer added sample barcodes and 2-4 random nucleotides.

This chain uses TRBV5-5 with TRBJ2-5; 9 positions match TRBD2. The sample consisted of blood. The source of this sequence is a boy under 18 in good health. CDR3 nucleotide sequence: TGTGCCAGCATCATTAGCGGGGGCTCGGGGGAGCAGTACTTC. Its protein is CASIISGGSGEQYF.